A selection of T cell receptor beta chains follows, all from one sample in a study of response to subunit inactivated influenza vaccine. TCRdb re-called the RT-PCR reads with MiXCR, one entry per CDR3 protein. This sample carries under 550,000 distinct CDR3 sequences, 7.6% of them seen once, and the ten largest clones take approximately 13%. Sequences were derived from PBMCs from blood, sampled roughly 24 months after vaccination. The receptors were gathered from a man aged 45 to 75 who received an inactivated influenza vaccine. CDR3s include the opening cysteine and the closing phenylalanine or tryptophan. The D gene is left open where the match is weak. Size is omitted from some rows. Given values are once, few, many or a class for expanded clones.

j_gene	v_gene	d_gene	abundance	CDR3aa	CDR3nt
TRBJ1-2	TRBV5-1	TRBD1	NA	CASSLGTARNYGYTF	TGCGCCAGCAGCTTAGGGACAGCGCGCAACTATGGCTACACCTTC
TRBJ2-5	TRBV6-5	NA	NA	CASSSLGQGNQETQYF	TGTGCCAGCAGTTCCTTGGGGCAGGGCAACCAAGAGACCCAGTACTTC
TRBJ1-2	TRBV25-1	NA	NA	CASGPGTNGYTF	TGTGCCAGCGGCCCCGGGACGAATGGCTACACCTTC
TRBJ2-7	TRBV20-1	TRBD1	NA	CSARDLAGGAYYEQYF	TGCAGTGCTAGAGATTTGGCAGGGGGCGCATACTACGAGCAGTACTTC
TRBJ2-3	TRBV28	TRBD2	many	CASSLASGATDTQYF	TGTGCCAGCAGTTTAGCTAGCGGGGCCACAGATACGCAGTATTTT
TRBJ1-1	TRBV7-9	NA	NA	CASSPGTGIDTEAFF	TGTGCCAGCAGCCCGGGAACCGGGATCGACACTGAAGCTTTCTTT
TRBJ2-1	TRBV7-9	NA	few	CASSQGLTSSYNEQFF	TGTGCCAGCAGCCAAGGACTTACCAGCTCCTACAATGAGCAGTTCTTC
TRBJ2-1	TRBV9	NA	NA	CASSVEAGRNEQFF	TGTGCCAGCAGCGTAGAGGCAGGGCGGAATGAGCAGTTCTTC
TRBJ2-7	TRBV7-2	TRBD2	many	CASSLWTSGRRPYEQYF	TGTGCCAGCAGCTTGTGGACTAGCGGGAGGAGGCCCTACGAGCAGTACTTC
TRBJ2-5	TRBV5-6	NA	few	CASSRQVGETQYF	TGTGCCAGCAGCCGACAAGTGGGAGAGACCCAGTACTTC